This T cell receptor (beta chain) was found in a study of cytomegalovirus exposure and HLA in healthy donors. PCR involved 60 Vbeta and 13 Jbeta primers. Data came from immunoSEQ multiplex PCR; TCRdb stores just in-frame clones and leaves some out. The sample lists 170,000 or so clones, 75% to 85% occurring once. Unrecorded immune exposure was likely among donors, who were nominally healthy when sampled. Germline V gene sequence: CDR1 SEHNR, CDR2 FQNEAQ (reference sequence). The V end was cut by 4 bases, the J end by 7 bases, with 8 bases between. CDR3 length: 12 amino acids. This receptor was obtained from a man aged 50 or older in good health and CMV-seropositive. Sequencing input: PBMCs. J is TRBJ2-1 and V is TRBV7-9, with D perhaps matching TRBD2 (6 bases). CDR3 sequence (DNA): TGTGCCAGCAGCTATGGGGGGAATGAGCAGTTCTTC. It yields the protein CASSYGGNEQFF.